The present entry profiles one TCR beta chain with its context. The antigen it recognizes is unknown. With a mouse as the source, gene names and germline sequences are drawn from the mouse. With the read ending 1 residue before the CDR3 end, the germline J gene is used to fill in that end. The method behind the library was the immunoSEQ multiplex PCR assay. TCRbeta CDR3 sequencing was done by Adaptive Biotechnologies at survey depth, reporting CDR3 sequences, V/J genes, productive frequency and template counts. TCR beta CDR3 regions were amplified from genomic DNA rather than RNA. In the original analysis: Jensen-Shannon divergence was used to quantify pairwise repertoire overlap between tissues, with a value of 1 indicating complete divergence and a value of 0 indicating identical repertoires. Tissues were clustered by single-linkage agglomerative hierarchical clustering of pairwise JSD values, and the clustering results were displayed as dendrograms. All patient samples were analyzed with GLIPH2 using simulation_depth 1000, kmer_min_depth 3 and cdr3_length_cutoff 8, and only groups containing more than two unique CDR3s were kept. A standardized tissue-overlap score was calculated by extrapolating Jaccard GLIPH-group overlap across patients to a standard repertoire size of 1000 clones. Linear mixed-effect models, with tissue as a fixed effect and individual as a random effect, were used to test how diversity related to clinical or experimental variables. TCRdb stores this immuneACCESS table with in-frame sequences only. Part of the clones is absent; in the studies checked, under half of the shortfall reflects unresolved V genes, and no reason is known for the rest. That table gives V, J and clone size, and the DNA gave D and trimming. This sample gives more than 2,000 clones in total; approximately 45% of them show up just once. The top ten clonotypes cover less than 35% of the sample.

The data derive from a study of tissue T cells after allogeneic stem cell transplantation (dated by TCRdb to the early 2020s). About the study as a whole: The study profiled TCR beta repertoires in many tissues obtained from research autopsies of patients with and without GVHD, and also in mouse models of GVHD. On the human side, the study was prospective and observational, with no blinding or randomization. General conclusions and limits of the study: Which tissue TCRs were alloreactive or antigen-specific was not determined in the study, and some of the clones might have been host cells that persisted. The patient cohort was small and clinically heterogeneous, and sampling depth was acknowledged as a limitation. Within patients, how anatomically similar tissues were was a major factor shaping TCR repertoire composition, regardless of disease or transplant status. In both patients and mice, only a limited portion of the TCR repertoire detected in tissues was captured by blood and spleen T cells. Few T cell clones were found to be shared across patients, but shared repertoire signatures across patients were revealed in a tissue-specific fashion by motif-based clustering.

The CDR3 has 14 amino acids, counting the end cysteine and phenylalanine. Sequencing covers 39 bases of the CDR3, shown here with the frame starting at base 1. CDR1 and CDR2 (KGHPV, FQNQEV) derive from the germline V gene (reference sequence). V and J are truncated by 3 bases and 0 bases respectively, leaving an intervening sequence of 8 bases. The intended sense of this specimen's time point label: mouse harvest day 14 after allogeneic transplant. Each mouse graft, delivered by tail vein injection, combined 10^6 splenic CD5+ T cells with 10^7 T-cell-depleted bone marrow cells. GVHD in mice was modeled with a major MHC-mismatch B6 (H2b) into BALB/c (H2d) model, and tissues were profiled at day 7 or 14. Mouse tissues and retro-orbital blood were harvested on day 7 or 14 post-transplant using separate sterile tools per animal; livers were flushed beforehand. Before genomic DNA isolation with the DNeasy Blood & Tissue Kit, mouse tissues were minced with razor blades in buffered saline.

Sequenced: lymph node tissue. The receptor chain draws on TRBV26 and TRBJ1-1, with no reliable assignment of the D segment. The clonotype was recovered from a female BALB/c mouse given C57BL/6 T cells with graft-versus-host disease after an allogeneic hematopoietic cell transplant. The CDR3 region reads CASSLWQANTEVFF. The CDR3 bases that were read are TGTGCCAGCAGTCTTTGGCAAGCAAACACAGAAGTCTTC.